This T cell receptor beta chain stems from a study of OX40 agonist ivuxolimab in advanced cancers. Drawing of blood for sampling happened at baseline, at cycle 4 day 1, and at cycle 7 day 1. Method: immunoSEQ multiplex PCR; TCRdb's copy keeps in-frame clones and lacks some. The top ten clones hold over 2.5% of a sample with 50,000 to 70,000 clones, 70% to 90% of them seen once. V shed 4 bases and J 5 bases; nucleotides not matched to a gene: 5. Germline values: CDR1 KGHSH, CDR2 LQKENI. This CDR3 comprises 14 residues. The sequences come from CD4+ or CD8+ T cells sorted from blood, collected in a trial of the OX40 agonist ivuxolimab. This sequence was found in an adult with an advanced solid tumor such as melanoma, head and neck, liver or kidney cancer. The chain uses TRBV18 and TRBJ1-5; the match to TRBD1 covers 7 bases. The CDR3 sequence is CASSLTGLYQPQHF. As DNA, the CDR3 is TGTGCCAGCTCACTGACAGGGCTATATCAGCCCCAGCATTTT.